These 26 T cell receptor beta chains were sequenced from one sample in a study of T cells after yellow fever vaccination. TCRdb itself ran the 5' RACE reads through MiXCR, one entry per CDR3 protein. The sample lists 350,000 or so distinct CDR3 sequences, 8.1% occurring once. The sequencing used PBMCs, collected around 45 days after the first yellow fever vaccination. Source of these receptors: a man aged 18 to 35 who received the YFV17D yellow fever vaccine.

This clonotype showed up just a few times. The chain has TRBV5-5 and TRBJ2-2; no clear D. The CDR3 covers 14 residues. Germline CDR1 is SGHKS and CDR2 is YYEKEE (reference sequence). V shed 2 bases and J shed 6 bases, with 11 bases lying between them. DNA of the CDR3: TGTGCCAGCAGCTTCATGCCTTCAGCCGGGGAGCTGTTTTTT. Translating it yields CASSFMPSAGELFF.

The rearrangement links TRBV10-3 to TRBJ2-1; D may correspond to TRBD1 or TRBD2 (5 bases each). This CDR3 region has 15 residues. Trimming left V 2 bases short and J 10 bases short, with 18 bases between. Per germline, CDR1 ENHRY and CDR2 SYGVKD. The CDR3, as DNA: TGTGCCATCAGTGAGCCGGGACCCAAGGTAGGGGAGCAGTTCTTC. It encodes CAISEPGPKVGEQFF.

This clonotype appeared a few times. The chain links TRBV4-1 to TRBJ2-2, with D maybe TRBD1 (5 bases). Between the trimmed V and J ends, which lost 4 bases and 9 bases, there was a span of 24 bases. The CDR3 runs 17 residues. The germline gives CDR1 MGHRA, CDR2 YSYEKL. The CDR3 nucleotides are TGCGCCAGCAGCCCCTGGGTTAAGGGGCCCAAGCTCAGGGAGCTGTTTTTT. Its protein product is CASSPWVKGPKLRELFF.

This clonotype has more than one count but fewer than ten. The chain uses TRBV4-3 and TRBJ2-1; D not certain. Germline assignment: CDR1 LGHNA and CDR2 YSLEER. The CDR3 is 13 amino acids. Trimming removed 0 bases from V and 6 bases from J, with 6 bases in between. The CDR3 region has the DNA TGCGCCAGCAGCCAAGATCCAGGCAATGAGCAGTTCTTC. Translating it yields CASSQDPGNEQFF.

The genes are TRBV7-3 and TRBJ2-1, with D unclear. The germline CDR1 and CDR2 sequences are SGHTA and FQGTGA. V lost 4 bases to trimming and J lost 5 bases, with 9 bases between them. The CDR3 runs 13 residues. CDR3: CASSSGPDNEQFF. The CDR3 nucleotides are TGTGCCAGCAGCTCCGGACCCGACAATGAGCAGTTCTTC.

In this sample, this clonotype turned up many times. The chain is built from TRBV9 and TRBJ2-1; 7 bases fit TRBD2. Germline V gene lookup returns CDR1 SGDLS and CDR2 YYNGEE. This CDR3 has 16 residues. Unmatched junction bases numbered 10, after V lost 4 bases and J lost 3 bases. CDR3 protein: CASSRGEGRNYNEQFF. DNA for the CDR3: TGTGCCAGCAGCCGAGGGGAGGGGCGAAACTACAATGAGCAGTTCTTC.

The chain joins TRBV9 to TRBJ2-7; TRBD1 or TRBD2 may be the D gene (6 bases each). V was trimmed by 0 bases and J by 6 bases, leaving 13 bases between them. Germline V lookup: CDR1 SGDLS, CDR2 YYNGEE. The CDR3 has 14 amino acids. CDR3 loop: CASSVGGASVEQYF. CDR3 DNA: TGTGCCAGCAGCGTAGGGGGGGCATCGGTCGAGCAGTACTTC.

The sample holds a few counts of this clonotype. This chain links TRBV7-3 with TRBJ1-6; no reliable D call. Germline loops: CDR1 SGHTA, CDR2 FQGTGA. The CDR3 is 14 residues long. V was clipped by 4 bases and J by 7 bases, with 11 bases between them. The CDR3 reads CASSSGSANSPLHF. The CDR3 DNA sequence: TGTGCCAGCAGCTCCGGGAGCGCGAATTCACCCCTCCACTTT.

This clonotype appeared a few times. CDR3 sequence reads: CASTIDGRITGELFF. DNA of the CDR3: TGTGCCAGCACCATAGATGGACGTATCACCGGGGAGCTGTTTTTT. The chain couples TRBV6-2 or TRBV6-3 to TRBJ2-2, with D unresolved. The CDR3 has 15 residues. V lost 7 bases and J lost 4, with 16 bases in between. CDR1 and CDR2 (germline): MNHEY, SVGEGT.

This clonotype showed up many times. The rearrangement uses TRBV7-2 and TRBJ2-3; D remains unclear. The CDR3 consists of 14 residues. The germline V and J ends were trimmed by 7 bases and 2 bases, with 13 bases remaining between them. Looked up from germline, CDR1 is SGHTA and CDR2 is FQGNSA. CDR3 sequence: CASIAYPYTDTQYF. As DNA, the CDR3 is TGTGCCAGCATAGCATACCCTTACACAGATACGCAGTATTTT.

The chain recombines TRBV6-2 or TRBV6-3 with TRBJ1-3; maybe TRBD1 (6 bases). The CDR3 covers 14 residues. Germline V lookup: CDR1 MNHEY, CDR2 SVGEGT. The DNA for the CDR3 is TGTGCGACCGGACAGCCAGTATCTGGAAACACCATATATTTT. Protein sequence: CATGQPVSGNTIYF.

This clonotype was seen only a few times. The rearrangement joins TRBV5-1 to TRBJ1-1; D possibly corresponds to TRBD1 (6 bases). CDR3 length: 14 amino acids. Germline loops: CDR1 SGHRS, CDR2 YFSETQ. Trimming shortened V by 5 bases and J by 5 bases, and 16 bases separated the two germline ends. For the CDR3, the DNA is TGCGCCAGCAGTCCCACAGGGATTAGTACTGAAGCTTTCTTT. This sequence encodes CASSPTGISTEAFF.

Ten or more counts support this clonotype. The chain joins TRBV5-5 to TRBJ1-5; D remains unclear. The germline V gene encodes CDR1 SGHKS and CDR2 YYEKEE (reference sequence). This CDR3 has 14 residues. V gave up 2 bases and J gave up 3 bases, with 9 bases separating them. The CDR3 sequence: CASSFRALNQPQHF. The CDR3 DNA reads TGTGCCAGCAGCTTTCGGGCCCTCAATCAGCCCCAGCATTTT.

This clonotype has a count of ten or more. The rearrangement uses TRBV19 and TRBJ1-5, with D maybe TRBD1 (6 bases). V was shortened by 6 bases and J by 4 bases, with 19 bases between the two germline ends. This CDR3 has 16 residues. Germline CDR1 LNHDA, CDR2 SQIVND (reference sequence). For the CDR3, the DNA is TGTGCCAGTAGCAGAGGGGCAGGGGCACCTAATCAGCCCCAGCATTTT. Translated, it gives CASSRGAGAPNQPQHF.

This clonotype was counted many times. The chain recombines TRBV10-3 with TRBJ2-1; 14 bases are a match to TRBD2. Germline CDR1 and CDR2: ENHRY and SYGVKD. The CDR3 loop spans 15 amino acids. Germline trimming cut 6 bases from V and 9 bases from J; bases unmatched to any gene: 7. The CDR3, as DNA: TGTGCCATCAGCCCGACTAGCGGGGGGGCCGGTGAGCAGTTCTTC. Translating gives CAISPTSGGAGEQFF.

This chain links TRBV6-2 or TRBV6-3 with TRBJ2-6; the D gene is possibly TRBD2 (6 bases). The CDR3 runs to 13 residues. Per the germline V gene, CDR1 is MNHEY and CDR2 is SVGEGT. The V end lost 4 bases, the J end lost 10 bases, and 11 bases lay between the germline ends. In nucleotides, the CDR3 is TGTGCCAGCAGTTGGGGGGTAGAGAACGTCCTGACTTTC. This encodes CASSWGVENVLTF.

This clonotype came up a few times. V is TRBV2 and J is TRBJ2-3, with a possible D match to TRBD2 (6 bases). Germline-derived CDR1 and CDR2 are SNHLY and FYNNEI. Trimming pared 11 bases from V and 3 bases from J, leaving 12 bases between. This CDR3 has 12 amino acids. CDR3 sequence: CALIRGTDTQYF. In DNA, the CDR3 is TGTGCCCTAATCCGGGGGACAGATACGCAGTATTTT. Variable domain in full (rest from reference TRBV2 and TRBJ2-3): EPEVTQTPSHQVTQMGQEVILRCVPISNHLYFYWYRQILGQKVEFLVSFYNNEISEKSEIFDDQFSVERPDGSNFTLKIRSTKLEDSAMYFCALIRGTDTQYFGPGTRLTVL.

CDR3 residues: CASSTSSGAYNEQFF. The DNA of the CDR3 is TGTGCCAGCAGCACTAGTAGCGGGGCATACAATGAGCAGTTCTTC. V is TRBV7-8 and J is TRBJ2-1, with 8 bases lining up with TRBD2. Germline CDR1 and CDR2: SGHVS and FQNEAQ. J lost 4 bases, V lost 5 bases, and 7 bases had no gene match. The CDR3 consists of 15 residues.

The chain employs TRBV19 and TRBJ2-7; D unresolved. The CDR3 consists of 9 residues. V was shortened by 11 bases and J by 6 bases, with 8 bases between the two germline ends. In germline, CDR1 is LNHDA, CDR2 SQIVND (reference sequence). CDR3 protein: CAACSEQYV. The CDR3 DNA reads TGTGCCGCCTGCTCCGAGCAGTACGTC.

The chain uses TRBV10-3 and TRBJ2-2; D might be TRBD2 (7 bases). CDR1 is ENHRY and CDR2 is SYGVKD in the germline V gene. CDR3 size: 16 residues. V lost 8 bases and J 0 bases, leaving 16 bases between the germline ends. CDR3 sequence (DNA): TGTGCCATCGCGCCCTACGGGGGGCCGAACACCGGGGAGCTGTTTTTT. The encoded protein is CAIAPYGGPNTGELFF.

This clonotype has a count of ten or more. The chain combines TRBV11-2 with TRBJ2-1; D not resolved. From germline, CDR1 is SGHAT and CDR2 FQNNGV. This CDR3 is 15 amino acids long. The ends were cut back, 5 bases at V and 3 bases at J, with 14 bases in the middle. CDR3 protein: CASSGRIIGYNEQFF. The CDR3 DNA is TGTGCCAGCAGCGGGCGGATTATCGGCTACAATGAGCAGTTCTTC.

The chain links TRBV7-2 to TRBJ2-1, with D possibly TRBD1 on 6 matching bases. CDR1 SGHTA and CDR2 FQGNSA come from the germline V gene. Trimming cost V 1 base and J 9 bases, with 16 bases left between them. This CDR3 is built from 15 residues. The CDR3 loop is CASSLVSGVFGEQFF. DNA for the CDR3: TGTGCCAGCAGCTTAGTATCAGGGGTCTTCGGTGAGCAGTTCTTC.

This clonotype appeared a few times. The rearrangement links TRBV19 to TRBJ2-3; D possibly corresponds to TRBD1 (6 bases). Germline-derived CDR1 and CDR2 are LNHDA and SQIVND (reference sequence). CDR3 length equals 15 residues. V was clipped by 4 bases and J by 5 bases, with 16 bases between them. As DNA, the CDR3 is TGTGCCAGTAGTAGACCGGGACAATCGAGAGATACGCAGTATTTT. The encoded protein is CASSRPGQSRDTQYF.

This chain connects TRBV5-1 to TRBJ2-7; a weak D match, TRBD1 (5 bases). Trimming took off 4 bases at V and 0 bases at J, with 14 bases between the two ends. The CDR3 is 15 amino acids. CDR1 and CDR2 from the germline V gene are SGHRS and YFSETQ. For the CDR3, the DNA is TGCGCCAGCAGCCGATTGACAGTTGGCTCCTACGAGCAGTACTTC. Its translation: CASSRLTVGSYEQYF. Full variable domain (rest looked up from reference TRBV5-1 and TRBJ2-7): KAGVTQTPRYLIKTRGQQVTLSCSPISGHRSVSWYQQTPGQGLQFLFEYFSETQRNKGNFPGRFSGRQFSNSRSEMNVSTLELGDSALYLCASSRLTVGSYEQYFGPGTRLTVT.

This clonotype was counted a few times. V usage is TRBV5-1 and J usage is TRBJ2-4; 14 positions match TRBD2. CDR1 SGHRS and CDR2 YFSETQ come from the germline V gene. V shed 5 bases, J shed 0 bases, and the junction held 7 bases outside the gene matches. The CDR3 consists of 18 residues. In DNA, the CDR3 is TGCGCCAGCAGTAGCCGAGGGACTAGCGGGGGAGCCAAAAACATTCAGTACTTC. This translates into CASSSRGTSGGAKNIQYF.

This clonotype showed up many times. The J gene is TRBJ1-4, the V gene TRBV5-1; D ambiguous. V was shortened by 0 bases and J by 4 bases, with 10 bases between the two germline ends. Germline CDR1 and CDR2: SGHRS and YFSETQ. The CDR3 is 15 amino acids. The CDR3 region is CASSLDAGLNEKLFF. CDR3 DNA: TGCGCCAGCAGCTTGGATGCGGGTCTTAATGAAAAACTGTTTTTT.